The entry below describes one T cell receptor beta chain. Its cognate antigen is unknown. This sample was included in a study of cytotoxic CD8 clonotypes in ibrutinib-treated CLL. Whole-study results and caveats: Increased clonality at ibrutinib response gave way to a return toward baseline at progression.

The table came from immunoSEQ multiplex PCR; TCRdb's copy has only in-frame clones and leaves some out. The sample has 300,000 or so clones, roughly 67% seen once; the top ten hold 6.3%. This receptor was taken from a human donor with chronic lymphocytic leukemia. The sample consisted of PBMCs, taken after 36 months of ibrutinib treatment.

The CDR3 reads CATSRRQPDSPLHF. CDR3 in DNA: TGTGCCACCAGCCGCCGACAACCTGATTCACCCCTCCACTTT. This rearrangement joins TRBV15 to TRBJ1-6; D uncertain. V gave up 5 bases and J gave up 8 bases, with 13 bases separating them. Germline CDR1 is LNHNV and CDR2 is YYDKDF (reference sequence). The CDR3 is 14 residues long.